Below, 4 T cell receptor beta chains from the same sample are listed, as sequenced in a study of early T cells in non-severe SARS-CoV-2 infection. TCRdb reanalysed the 5' RACE reads using MiXCR and keeps one entry per CDR3 protein. The table shows approximately 83,000 distinct CDR3 sequences, with 13% to 15% occurring only once. Material for sequencing was whole blood. The receptor set was obtained from an adult who was a healthcare worker with PCR-confirmed SARS-CoV-2 infection or an uninfected control (not recorded which).

This clonotype came up many times. The chain employs TRBV24-1 and TRBJ2-4; 10 bases are shared with TRBD1. From germline, CDR1 is KGHDR and CDR2 SFDVKD. V trimming: 4 bases; J trimming: 1 base; junction bases outside the gene matches: 18. The CDR3 totals 21 residues. The CDR3 coding sequence is TGTGCCACCAGTGACACGGACAGGGGGTTTATCGAAGCGTGGGCCAAAAACATTCAGTACTTC. It translates to CATSDTDRGFIEAWAKNIQYF.

To note about this clonotype: One end of the junction varies from germline; a read error may be responsible. The chain uses TRBV29-1 and TRBJ1-1; no definite D call. Germline V gene data show CDR1 as SQVTM and CDR2 as ANQGSEA. CDR3 length: 8 amino acids. The CDR3 nucleotides read TGCGGCGTTTCTGAAGCTTTCTTT. The encoded protein is CGVSEAFF.

In this sample, this clonotype turned up a few times. The rearrangement joins TRBV9 to TRBJ2-2, with 7 bases identical to TRBD1. After removal of 4 bases from V and 2 bases from J, the junction contained 8 bases not matched to a gene. This CDR3 is 16 amino acids long. In germline, CDR1 is SGDLS, CDR2 YYNGEE. This CDR3 reads CASSPQGTVNTGELFF. CDR3 sequence (DNA): TGTGCCAGCAGCCCCCAAGGGACAGTCAACACCGGGGAGCTGTTTTTT.

This clonotype was detected once. The gene calls are TRBV21-1 and TRBJ1-2; the table calls TRBD1, which could not be checked here. TRBV21-1 is assigned pseudogene status. This CDR3 has 14 residues. The DNA of the CDR3 is TGTGCCAGCAGCAACCCGACCAGGGACTATGGCTACACCTTC. Its translation: CASSNPTRDYGYTF.